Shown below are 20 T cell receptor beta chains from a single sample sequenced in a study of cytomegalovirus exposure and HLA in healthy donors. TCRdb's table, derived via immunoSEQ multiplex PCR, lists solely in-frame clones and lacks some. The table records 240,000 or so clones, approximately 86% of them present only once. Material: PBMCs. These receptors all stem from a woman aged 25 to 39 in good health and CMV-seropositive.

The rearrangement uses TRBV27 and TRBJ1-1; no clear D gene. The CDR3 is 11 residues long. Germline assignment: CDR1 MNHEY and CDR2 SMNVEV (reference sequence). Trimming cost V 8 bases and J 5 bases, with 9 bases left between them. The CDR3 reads CASATRTEAFF. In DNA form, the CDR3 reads TGTGCCAGCGCCACGAGGACTGAAGCTTTCTTT.

The CDR3, as DNA: TGTGCCAGCAGCCAAGTGGCGGGCAGGACCACCGGGGAGCTGTTTTTT. Protein sequence: CASSQVAGRTTGELFF. This chain links TRBV14 with TRBJ2-2; a possible D gene is TRBD2 (5 bases). The CDR3 consists of 16 residues. Germline values: CDR1 SGHDN, CDR2 FVKESK. The V end was cut by 1 base, the J end by 4 bases, with 13 bases between. The variable domain in full, with the rest retrieved from reference TRBV14 and TRBJ2-2, is EAGVTQFPSHSVIEKGQTVTLRCDPISGHDNLYWYRRVMGKEIKFLLHFVKESKQDESGMPNNRFLAERTGGTYSTLKVQPAELEDSGVYFCASSQVAGRTTGELFFGEGSRLTVL.

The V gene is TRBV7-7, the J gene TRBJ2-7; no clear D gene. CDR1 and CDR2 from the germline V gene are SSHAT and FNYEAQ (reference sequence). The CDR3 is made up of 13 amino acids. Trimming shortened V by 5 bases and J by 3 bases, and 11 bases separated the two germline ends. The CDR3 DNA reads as TGTGCCAGCAGCCGCTCGGTGAACTACGAGCAGTACTTC. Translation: CASSRSVNYEQYF.

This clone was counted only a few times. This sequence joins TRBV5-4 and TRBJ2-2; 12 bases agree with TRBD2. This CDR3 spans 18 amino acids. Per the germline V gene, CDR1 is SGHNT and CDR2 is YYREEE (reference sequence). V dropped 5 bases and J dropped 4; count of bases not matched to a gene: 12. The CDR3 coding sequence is TGTGCCAGCAGTTCCGGACTAGCGGGATTAAGTAGCACCGGGGAGCTGTTTTTT. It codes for CASSSGLAGLSSTGELFF.

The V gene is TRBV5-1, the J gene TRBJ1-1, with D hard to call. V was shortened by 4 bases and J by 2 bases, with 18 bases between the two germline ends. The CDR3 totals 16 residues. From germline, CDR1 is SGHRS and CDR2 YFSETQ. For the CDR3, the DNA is TGCGCCAGCAGCCCAGTGGGTGCGGGCCTTAACACTGAAGCTTTCTTT. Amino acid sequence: CASSPVGAGLNTEAFF.

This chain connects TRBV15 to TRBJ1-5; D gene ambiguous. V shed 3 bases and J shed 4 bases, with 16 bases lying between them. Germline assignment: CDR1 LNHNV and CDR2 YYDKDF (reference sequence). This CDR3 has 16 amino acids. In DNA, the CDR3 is TGTGCCACCAGCAGCGACCGGACTAACTTAAATCAGCCCCAGCATTTT. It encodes CATSSDRTNLNQPQHF.

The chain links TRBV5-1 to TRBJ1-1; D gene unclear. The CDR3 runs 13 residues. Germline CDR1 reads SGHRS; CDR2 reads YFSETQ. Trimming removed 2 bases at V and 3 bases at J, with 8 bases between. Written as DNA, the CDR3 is TGCGCCAGCAGCTTTACAAGTGACACTGAAGCTTTCTTT. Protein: CASSFTSDTEAFF.

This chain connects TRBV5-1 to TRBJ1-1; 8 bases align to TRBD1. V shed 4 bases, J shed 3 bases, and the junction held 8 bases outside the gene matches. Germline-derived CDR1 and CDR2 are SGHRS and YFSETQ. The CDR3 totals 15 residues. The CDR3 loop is CASSPETGAYTEAFF. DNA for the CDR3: TGCGCCAGCAGCCCCGAGACAGGGGCTTACACTGAAGCTTTCTTT.

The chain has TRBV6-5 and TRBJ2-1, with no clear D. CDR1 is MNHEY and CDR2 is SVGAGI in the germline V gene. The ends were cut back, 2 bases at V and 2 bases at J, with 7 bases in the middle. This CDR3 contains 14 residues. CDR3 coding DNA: TGTGCCAGCAGTTACGCGACACCCTACAATGAGCAGTTCTTC. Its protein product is CASSYATPYNEQFF.

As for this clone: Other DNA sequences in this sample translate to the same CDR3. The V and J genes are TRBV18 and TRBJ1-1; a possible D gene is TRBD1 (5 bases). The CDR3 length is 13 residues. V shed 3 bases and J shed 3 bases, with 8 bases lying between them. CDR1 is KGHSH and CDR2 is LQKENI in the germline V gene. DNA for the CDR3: TGTGCCAGCTCACCCCAGGGTGACACTGAAGCTTTCTTT. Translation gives CASSPQGDTEAFF. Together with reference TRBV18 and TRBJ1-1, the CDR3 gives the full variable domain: NAGVMQNPRHLVRRRGQEARLRCSPMKGHSHVYWYRQLPEEGLKFMVYLQKENIIDESGMPKERFSAEFPKEGPSILRIQQVVRGDSAAYFCASSPQGDTEAFFGQGTRLTVV.

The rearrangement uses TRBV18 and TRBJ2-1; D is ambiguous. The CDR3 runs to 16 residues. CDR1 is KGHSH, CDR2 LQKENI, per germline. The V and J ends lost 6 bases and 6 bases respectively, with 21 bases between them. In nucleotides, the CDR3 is TGTGCCAGCTCTGCCGATTACTCCTTGAACCCCAATGAGCAGTTCTTC. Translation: CASSADYSLNPNEQFF.

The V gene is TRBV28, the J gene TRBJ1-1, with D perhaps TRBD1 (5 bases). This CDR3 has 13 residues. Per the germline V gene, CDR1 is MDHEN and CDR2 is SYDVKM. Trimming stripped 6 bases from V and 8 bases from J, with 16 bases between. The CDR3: CASSRNVGGEAFF. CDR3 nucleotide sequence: TGTGCCAGCAGCCGCAATGTGGGGGGAGAAGCTTTCTTT. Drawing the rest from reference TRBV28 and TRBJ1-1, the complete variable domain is DVKVTQSSRYLVKRTGEKVFLECVQDMDHENMFWYRQDPGLGLRLIYFSYDVKMKEKGDIPEGYSVSREKKERFSLILESASTNQTSMYLCASSRNVGGEAFFGQGTRLTVV.

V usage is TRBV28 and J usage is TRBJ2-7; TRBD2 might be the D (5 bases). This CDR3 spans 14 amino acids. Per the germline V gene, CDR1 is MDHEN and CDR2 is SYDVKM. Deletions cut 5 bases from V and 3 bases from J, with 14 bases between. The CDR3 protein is CASSPGINNYEQYF. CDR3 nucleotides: TGTGCCAGCAGTCCGGGGATAAATAACTACGAGCAGTACTTC.

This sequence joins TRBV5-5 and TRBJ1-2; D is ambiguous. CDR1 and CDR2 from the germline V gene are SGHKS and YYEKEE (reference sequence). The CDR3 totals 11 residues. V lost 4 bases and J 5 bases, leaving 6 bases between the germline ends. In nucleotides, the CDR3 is TGTGCCAGCAGCAATAATTATGGCTACACCTTC. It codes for CASSNNYGYTF.

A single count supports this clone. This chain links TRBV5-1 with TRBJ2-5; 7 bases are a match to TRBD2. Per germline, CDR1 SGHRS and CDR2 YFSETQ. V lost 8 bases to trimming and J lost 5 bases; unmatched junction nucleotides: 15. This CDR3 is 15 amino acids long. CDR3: CASRVEGGPLETQYF. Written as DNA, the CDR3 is TGCGCCAGTCGGGTTGAGGGAGGGCCTCTGGAGACCCAGTACTTC.

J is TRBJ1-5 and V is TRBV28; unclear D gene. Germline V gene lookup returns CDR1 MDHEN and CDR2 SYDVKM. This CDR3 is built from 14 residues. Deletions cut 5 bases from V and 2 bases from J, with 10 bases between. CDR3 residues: CASSRYGGNQPQHF. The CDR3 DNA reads TGTGCCAGCAGTCGGTACGGGGGCAATCAGCCCCAGCATTTT.

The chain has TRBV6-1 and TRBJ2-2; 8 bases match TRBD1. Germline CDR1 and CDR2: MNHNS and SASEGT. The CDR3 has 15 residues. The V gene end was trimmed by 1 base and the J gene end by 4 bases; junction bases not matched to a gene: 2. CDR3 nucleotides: TGTGCCAGCAGTGAAGGGACAGGGTTCACCGGGGAGCTGTTTTTT. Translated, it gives CASSEGTGFTGELFF.

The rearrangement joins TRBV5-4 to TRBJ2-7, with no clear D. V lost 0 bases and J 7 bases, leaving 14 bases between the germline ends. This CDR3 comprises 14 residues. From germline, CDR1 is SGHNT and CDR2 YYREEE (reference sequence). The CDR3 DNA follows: TGTGCCAGCAGCTTGGTGGTGTCCTCCCTAGAGCAGTACTTC. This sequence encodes CASSLVVSSLEQYF.

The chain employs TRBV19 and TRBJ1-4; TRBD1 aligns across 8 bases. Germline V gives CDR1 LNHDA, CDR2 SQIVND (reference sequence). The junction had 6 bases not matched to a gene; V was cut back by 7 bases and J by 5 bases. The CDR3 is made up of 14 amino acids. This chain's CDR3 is CASTPDRENEKLFF. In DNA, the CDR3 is TGTGCCAGTACCCCGGACAGGGAGAATGAAAAACTGTTTTTT.

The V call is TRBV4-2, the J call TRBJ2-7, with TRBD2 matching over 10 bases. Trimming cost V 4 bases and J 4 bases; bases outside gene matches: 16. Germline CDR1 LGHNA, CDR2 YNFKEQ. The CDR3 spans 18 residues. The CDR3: CASSRPGGAGGPAYEQYF. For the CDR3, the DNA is TGTGCCAGCAGCCGGCCAGGTGGAGCGGGAGGGCCCGCGTACGAGCAGTACTTC.